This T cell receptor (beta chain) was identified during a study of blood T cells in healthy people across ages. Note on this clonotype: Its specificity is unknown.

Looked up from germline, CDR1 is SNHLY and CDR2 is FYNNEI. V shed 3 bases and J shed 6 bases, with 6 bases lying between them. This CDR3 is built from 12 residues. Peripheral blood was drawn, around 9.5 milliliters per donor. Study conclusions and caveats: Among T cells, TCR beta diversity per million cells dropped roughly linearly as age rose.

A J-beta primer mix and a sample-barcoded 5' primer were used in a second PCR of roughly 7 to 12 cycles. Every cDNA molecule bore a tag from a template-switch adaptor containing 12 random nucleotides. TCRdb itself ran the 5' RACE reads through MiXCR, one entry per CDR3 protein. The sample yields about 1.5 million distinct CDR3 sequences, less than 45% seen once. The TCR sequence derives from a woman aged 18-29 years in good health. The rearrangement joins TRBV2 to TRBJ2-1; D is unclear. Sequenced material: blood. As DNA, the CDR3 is TGTGCCAGCAGTGACCCTCCCAATGAGCAGTTCTTC. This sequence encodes CASSDPPNEQFF.